This TCR beta chain comes out of a study of Graves' ophthalmopathy and Graves' hyperthyroidism. General study points: Blood contained most expanded thyroid clonotypes exceeding 0.001 frequency.

Amplification from RNA transcripts yielded the TCR beta CDR3 regions. HTBI-primed RT-PCR formed the first round, and a multiplex PCR formed the second. TCRdb called the multiplex PCR reads again in MiXCR, with one record for every CDR3 protein. The sample gives over 650,000 distinct CDR3 sequences, over 40% of which show up once; around 3.3% is in the top ten. All donors with ophthalmopathy were recorded as having moderate-to-severe activity, CAS ≥3, NOSPECS ≥4 and a duration under 3 months. Certain patients were not enrolled. These were patients with other autoimmune diseases, uncontrolled infections, pregnancy or lactation. PBMCs stemmed from over 8 ml of fresh peripheral blood. To note about this clonotype: Antigen specificity is unknown.

The V gene lost 1 base and the J gene lost 4 bases, with 11 bases spanning the gap. The CDR3 is made up of 15 amino acids. Per the germline V gene, CDR1 is MGHRA and CDR2 is YSYEKL. This TCR was recovered from an adult man with Graves' ophthalmopathy. This chain uses TRBV4-1 with TRBJ1-5; D not certain. The sequenced material came from peripheral blood. The CDR3 DNA is TGCGCCAGCAGCCAAGTCTTTCTGGGGAATCAGCCCCAGCATTTT. It codes for CASSQVFLGNQPQHF.